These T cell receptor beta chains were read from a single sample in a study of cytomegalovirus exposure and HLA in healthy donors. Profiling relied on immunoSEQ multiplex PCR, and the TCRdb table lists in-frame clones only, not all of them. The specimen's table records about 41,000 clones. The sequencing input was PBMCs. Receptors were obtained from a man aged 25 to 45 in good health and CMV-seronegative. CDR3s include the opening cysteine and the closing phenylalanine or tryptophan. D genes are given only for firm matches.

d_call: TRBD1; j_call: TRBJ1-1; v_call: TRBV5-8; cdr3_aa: CASSLDPQGDTEAFF; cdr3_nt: TGTGCCAGCAGCTTGGACCCCCAGGGGGACACTGAAGCTTTCTTT
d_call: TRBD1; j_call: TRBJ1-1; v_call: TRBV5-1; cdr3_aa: CASSLRPGQGPEAFF; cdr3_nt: TGCGCCAGCAGCTTGCGTCCGGGACAGGGACCTGAAGCTTTCTTT
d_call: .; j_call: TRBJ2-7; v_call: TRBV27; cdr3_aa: CASSTQGANYEQYF; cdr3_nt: TGTGCCAGCAGCACACAGGGCGCAAACTACGAGCAGTACTTC
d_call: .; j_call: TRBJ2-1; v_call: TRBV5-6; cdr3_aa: CASSANNEQFF; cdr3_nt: TGTGCCAGCAGCGCTAACAATGAGCAGTTCTTC
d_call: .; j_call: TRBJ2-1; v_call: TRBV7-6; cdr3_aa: CASSLDSEQFF; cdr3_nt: TGTGCCAGCAGCTTAGATAGTGAGCAGTTCTTC
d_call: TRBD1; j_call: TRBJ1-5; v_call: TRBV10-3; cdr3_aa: CAISVGQANQPQHF; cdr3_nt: TGTGCCATCAGTGTGGGACAGGCCAATCAGCCCCAGCATTTT
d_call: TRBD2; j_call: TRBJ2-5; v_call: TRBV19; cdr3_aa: CASSIAGGEETQYF; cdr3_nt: TGTGCCAGTAGTATAGCGGGAGGGGAAGAGACCCAGTACTTC
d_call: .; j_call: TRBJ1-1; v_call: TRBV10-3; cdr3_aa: CAISEVEGARIMNTEAFF; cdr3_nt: TGTGCCATCAGTGAGGTGGAGGGTGCAAGAATAATGAACACTGAAGCTTTCTTT
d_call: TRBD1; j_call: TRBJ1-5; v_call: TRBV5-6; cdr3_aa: CASSFGQVSNQPQHF; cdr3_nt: TGTGCCAGCAGCTTCGGACAGGTTAGCAATCAGCCCCAGCATTTT
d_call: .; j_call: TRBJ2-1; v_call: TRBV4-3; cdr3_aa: CASSQDDLAIHNEQFF; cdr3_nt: TGCGCCAGCAGCCAAGATGACCTAGCAATTCACAATGAGCAGTTCTTC
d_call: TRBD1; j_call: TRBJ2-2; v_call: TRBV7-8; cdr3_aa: CASSLDQGAGELFF; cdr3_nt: TGTGCCAGCAGCTTAGATCAGGGGGCCGGGGAGCTGTTTTTT
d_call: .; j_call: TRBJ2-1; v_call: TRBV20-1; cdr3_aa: CSSTENEQFF; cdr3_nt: TGCAGCTCAACGGAGAATGAGCAGTTCTTC
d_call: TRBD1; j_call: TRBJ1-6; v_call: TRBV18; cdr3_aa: CASSPAIQTGFNSPLHF; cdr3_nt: TGTGCCAGCTCACCGGCTATCCAGACAGGGTTTAACTCACCCCTCCACTTT
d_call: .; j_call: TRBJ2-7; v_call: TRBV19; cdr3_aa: CASSPQVTVYEQYF; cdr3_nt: TGTGCCAGTAGTCCACAGGTAACGGTCTACGAGCAGTACTTC
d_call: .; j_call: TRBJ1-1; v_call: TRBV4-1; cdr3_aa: CASSHTGFENTEAFF; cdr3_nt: TGCGCCAGCAGCCATACAGGGTTTGAGAACACTGAAGCTTTCTTT
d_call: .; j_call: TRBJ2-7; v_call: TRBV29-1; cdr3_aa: CSVEERSAYEQYF; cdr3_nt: TGCAGCGTTGAGGAACGGAGCGCCTACGAGCAGTACTTC
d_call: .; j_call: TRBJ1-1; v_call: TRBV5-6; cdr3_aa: CASSRRDTEAFF; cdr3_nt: TGTGCCAGCAGCCGGAGGGACACTGAAGCTTTCTTT
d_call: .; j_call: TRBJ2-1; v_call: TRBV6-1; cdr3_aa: CASSEARVFPFDEQFF; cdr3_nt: TGTGCCAGCAGTGAAGCGCGAGTTTTCCCTTTCGATGAGCAGTTCTTC
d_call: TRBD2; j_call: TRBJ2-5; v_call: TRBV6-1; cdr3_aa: CASKPLAGGRETQYF; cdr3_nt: TGTGCCAGCAAACCTCTAGCGGGAGGTCGCGAGACCCAGTACTTC
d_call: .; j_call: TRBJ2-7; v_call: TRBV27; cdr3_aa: CASSSYEPFEQYF; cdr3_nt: TGTGCCAGCTCCTCATATGAGCCTTTCGAGCAGTACTTC
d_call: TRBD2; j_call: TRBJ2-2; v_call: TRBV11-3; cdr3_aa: CASSGTSGTYTGELFF; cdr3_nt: TGTGCCAGCAGCGGAACTAGCGGGACCTACACCGGGGAGCTGTTTTTT
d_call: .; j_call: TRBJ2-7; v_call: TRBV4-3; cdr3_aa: CASSQVSCRNYEQYF; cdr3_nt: TGCGCCAGCAGCCAAGTATCCTGCAGGAACTACGAGCAGTACTTC
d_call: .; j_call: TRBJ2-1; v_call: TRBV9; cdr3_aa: CASSVGVGANEQFF; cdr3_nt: TGTGCCAGCAGCGTAGGGGTAGGGGCTAATGAGCAGTTCTTC
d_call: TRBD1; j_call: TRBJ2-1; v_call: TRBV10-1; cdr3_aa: CASSPDRYNEQFF; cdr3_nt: TGCGCCAGCAGTCCGGACAGGTACAATGAGCAGTTCTTC
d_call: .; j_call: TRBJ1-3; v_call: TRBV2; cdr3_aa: CASSLFRVGSGNTIYF; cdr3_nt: TGTGCCAGCAGTCTTTTCAGGGTTGGCTCTGGAAACACCATATATTTT
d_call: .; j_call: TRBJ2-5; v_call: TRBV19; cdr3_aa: CASSARGGLGQETQYF; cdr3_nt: TGTGCCAGTAGTGCGAGGGGGGGCTTGGGGCAAGAGACCCAGTACTTC
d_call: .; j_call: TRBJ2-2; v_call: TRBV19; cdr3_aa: CASSIPGVSTGELFF; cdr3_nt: TGTGCCAGTAGTATCCCGGGGGTGAGCACCGGGGAGCTGTTTTTT
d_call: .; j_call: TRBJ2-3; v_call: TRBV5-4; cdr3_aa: CASSLGREQDTQYF; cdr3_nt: TGTGCCAGCAGCTTGGGCCGGGAGCAAGATACGCAGTATTTT
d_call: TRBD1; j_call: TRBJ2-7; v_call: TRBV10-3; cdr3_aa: CAISELDRAHEQYF; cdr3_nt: TGTGCCATCAGTGAACTAGACAGGGCCCACGAGCAGTACTTC
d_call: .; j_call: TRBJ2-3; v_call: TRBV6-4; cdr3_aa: CASSRRDTDTQYF; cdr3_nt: TGTGCCAGCAGCAGGCGGGACACAGATACGCAGTATTTT
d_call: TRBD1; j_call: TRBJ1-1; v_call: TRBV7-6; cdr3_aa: CASSLGQGGYTEAFF; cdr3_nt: TGTGCCAGCAGCCTCGGACAGGGTGGGTACACTGAAGCTTTCTTT
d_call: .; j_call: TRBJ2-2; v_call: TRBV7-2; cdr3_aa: CASSQQANTGELFF; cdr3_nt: TGTGCCAGCAGCCAACAGGCGAACACCGGGGAGCTGTTTTTT
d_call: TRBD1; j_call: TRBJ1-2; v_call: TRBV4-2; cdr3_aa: CASSQTGTGRSGYTF; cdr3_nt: TGTGCCAGCAGCCAGACCGGGACAGGGCGATCAGGCTACACCTTC
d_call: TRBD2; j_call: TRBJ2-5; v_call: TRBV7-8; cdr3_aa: CASSLRKGLAEETQYF; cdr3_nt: TGTGCCAGCAGCTTAAGGAAAGGGCTAGCGGAGGAGACCCAGTACTTC
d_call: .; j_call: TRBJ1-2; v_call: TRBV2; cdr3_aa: CASSEGYAGTF; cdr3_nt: TGTGCCAGCAGTGAAGGGTATGCGGGCACCTTC
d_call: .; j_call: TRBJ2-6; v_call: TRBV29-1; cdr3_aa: CSVELGPGANVLTF; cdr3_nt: TGCAGCGTTGAACTGGGGCCTGGGGCCAACGTCCTGACTTTC